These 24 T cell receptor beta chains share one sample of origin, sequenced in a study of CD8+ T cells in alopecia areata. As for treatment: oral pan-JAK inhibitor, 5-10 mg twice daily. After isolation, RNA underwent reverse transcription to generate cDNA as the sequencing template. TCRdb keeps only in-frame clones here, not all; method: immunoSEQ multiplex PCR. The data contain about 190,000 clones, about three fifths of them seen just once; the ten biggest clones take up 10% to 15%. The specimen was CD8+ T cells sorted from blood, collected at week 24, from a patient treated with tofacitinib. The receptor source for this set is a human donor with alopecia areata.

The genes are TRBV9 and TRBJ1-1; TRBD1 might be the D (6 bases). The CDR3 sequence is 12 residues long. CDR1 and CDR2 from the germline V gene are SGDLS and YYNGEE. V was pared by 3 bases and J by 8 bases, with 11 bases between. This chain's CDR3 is CASSAGHTEAFF. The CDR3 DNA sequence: TGTGCCAGCAGCGCGGGACATACAGAAGCTTTCTTT.

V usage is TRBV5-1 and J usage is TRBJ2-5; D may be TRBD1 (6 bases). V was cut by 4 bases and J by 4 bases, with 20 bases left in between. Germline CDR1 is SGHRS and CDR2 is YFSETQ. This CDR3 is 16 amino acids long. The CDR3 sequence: CASSDPGTPGGETQYF. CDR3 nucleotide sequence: TGCGCCAGCAGCGACCCCGGGACACCCGGCGGAGAGACCCAGTACTTC.

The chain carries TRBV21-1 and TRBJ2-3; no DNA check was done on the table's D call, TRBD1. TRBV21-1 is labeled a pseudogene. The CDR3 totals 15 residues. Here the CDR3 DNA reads TGTGCCAGCAGCTATCGGACAGACGGATCCGGTACGCAGTATTTT. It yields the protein CASSYRTDGSGTQYF.

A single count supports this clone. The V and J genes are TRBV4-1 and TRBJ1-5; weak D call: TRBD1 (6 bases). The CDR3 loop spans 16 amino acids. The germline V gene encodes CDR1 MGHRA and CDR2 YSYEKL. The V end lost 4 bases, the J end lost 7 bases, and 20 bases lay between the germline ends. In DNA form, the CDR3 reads TGCGCCAGCAGCCCTCCGCTGACAGGTCCGGGACAGCCCCAGCATTTT. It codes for CASSPPLTGPGQPQHF.

The CDR3 sequence: CASSGAEGYTF. As DNA, the CDR3 is TGTGCCAGCAGCGGGGCGGAAGGCTACACCTTC. This sequence joins TRBV6-1 and TRBJ1-2; D perhaps matches TRBD1 (5 bases). The CDR3 totals 11 residues. Germline values: CDR1 MNHNS, CDR2 SASEGT. V was clipped by 6 bases and J by 8 bases, with 10 bases between them.

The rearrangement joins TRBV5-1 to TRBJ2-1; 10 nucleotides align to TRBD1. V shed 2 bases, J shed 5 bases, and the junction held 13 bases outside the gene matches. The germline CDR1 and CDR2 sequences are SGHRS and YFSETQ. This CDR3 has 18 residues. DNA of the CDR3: TGCGCCAGCAGCTTTCAGACAGGGGGCGCGTTTCCTAACAATGAGCAGTTCTTC. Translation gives CASSFQTGGAFPNNEQFF.

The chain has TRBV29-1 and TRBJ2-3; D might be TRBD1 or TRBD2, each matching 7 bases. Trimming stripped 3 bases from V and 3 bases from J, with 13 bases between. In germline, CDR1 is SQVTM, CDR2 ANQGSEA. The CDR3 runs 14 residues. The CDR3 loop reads CSVDRGRGTDTQYF. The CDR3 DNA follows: TGCAGCGTTGATAGGGGGCGGGGGACAGATACGCAGTATTTT.

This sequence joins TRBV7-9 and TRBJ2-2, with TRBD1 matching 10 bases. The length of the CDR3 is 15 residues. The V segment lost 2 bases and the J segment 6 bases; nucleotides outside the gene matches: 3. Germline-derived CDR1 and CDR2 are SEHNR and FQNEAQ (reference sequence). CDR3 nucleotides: TGTGCCAGCAGCTTAAGGGGACAGGGGTCCGGGGAGCTGTTTTTT. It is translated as CASSLRGQGSGELFF.

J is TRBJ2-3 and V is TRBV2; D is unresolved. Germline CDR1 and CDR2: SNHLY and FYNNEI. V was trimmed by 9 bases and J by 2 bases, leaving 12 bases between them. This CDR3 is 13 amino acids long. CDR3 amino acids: CARGISPTDTQYF. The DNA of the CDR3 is TGTGCCAGAGGGATCAGCCCCACAGATACGCAGTATTTT.

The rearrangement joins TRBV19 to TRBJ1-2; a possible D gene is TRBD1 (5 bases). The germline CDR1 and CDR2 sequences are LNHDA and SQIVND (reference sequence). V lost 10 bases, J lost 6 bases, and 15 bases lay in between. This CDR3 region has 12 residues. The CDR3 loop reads CATIGTVNGYTF. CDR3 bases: TGTGCCACCATCGGGACCGTCAATGGCTACACCTTC.

CDR3 protein: CASSVGTSTEQYF. DNA for the CDR3: TGTGCCAGCAGCGTCGGGACGTCTACCGAGCAGTACTTC. The rearrangement links TRBV9 to TRBJ2-7; D is tentatively TRBD1 or TRBD2 (5 bases each). Trimming removed 2 bases at V and 6 bases at J, with 12 bases between. The CDR3 contains 13 residues. In germline, CDR1 is SGDLS, CDR2 YYNGEE.

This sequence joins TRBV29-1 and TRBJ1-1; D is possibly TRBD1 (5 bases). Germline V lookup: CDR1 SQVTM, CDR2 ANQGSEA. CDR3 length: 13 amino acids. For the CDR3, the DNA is TGCAGTGCCACTCGGGGGGGGTCGGCTGAAGCTTTCTTT. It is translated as CSATRGGSAEAFF.

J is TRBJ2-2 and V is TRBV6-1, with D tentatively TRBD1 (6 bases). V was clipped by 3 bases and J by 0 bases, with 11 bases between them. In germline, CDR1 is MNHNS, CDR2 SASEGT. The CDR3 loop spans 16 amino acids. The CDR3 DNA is TGTGCCAGCAGTGAGTGGCAGGGGTCGAACACCGGGGAGCTGTTTTTT. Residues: CASSEWQGSNTGELFF.

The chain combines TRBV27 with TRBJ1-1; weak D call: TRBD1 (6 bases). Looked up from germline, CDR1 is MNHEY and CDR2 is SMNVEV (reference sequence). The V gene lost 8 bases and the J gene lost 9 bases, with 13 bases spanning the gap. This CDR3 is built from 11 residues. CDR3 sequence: CASADRWKAFF. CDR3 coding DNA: TGTGCCAGCGCCGACAGGTGGAAAGCTTTCTTT.

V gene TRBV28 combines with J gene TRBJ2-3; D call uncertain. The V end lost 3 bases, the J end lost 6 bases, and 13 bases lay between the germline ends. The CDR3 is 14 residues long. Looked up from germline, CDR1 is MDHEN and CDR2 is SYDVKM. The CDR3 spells CASSLELSVDTQYF. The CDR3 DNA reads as TGTGCCAGCAGTTTGGAGCTTTCTGTGGATACGCAGTATTTT.

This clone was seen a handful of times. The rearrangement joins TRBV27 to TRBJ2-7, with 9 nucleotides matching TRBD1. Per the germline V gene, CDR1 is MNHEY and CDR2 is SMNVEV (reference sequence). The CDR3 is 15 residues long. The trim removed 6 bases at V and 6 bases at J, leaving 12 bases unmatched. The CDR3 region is CASSFLGDREGEQYF. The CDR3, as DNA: TGTGCCAGCAGCTTCCTAGGGGACAGGGAGGGCGAGCAGTACTTC.

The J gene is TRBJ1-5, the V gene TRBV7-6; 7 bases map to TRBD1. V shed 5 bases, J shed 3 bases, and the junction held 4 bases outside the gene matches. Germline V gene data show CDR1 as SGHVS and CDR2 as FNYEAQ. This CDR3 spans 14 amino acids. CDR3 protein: CASSPTGHNQPQHF. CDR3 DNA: TGTGCCAGCAGCCCGACAGGGCACAATCAGCCCCAGCATTTT.

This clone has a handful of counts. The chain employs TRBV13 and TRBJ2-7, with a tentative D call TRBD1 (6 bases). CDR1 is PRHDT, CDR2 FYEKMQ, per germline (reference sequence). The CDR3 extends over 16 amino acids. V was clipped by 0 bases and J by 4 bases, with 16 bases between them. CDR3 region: CASSLGVGAARYEQYF. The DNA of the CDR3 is TGTGCCAGCAGCTTAGGTGTGGGGGCGGCACGGTACGAGCAGTACTTC.

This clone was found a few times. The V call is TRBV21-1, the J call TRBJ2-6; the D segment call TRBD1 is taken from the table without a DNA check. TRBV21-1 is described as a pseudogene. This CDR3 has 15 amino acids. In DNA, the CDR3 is TGTGCCAGCACCTCCCCTCAGGCGGGGGCCAACGTCCTGACTTTC. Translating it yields CASTSPQAGANVLTF.

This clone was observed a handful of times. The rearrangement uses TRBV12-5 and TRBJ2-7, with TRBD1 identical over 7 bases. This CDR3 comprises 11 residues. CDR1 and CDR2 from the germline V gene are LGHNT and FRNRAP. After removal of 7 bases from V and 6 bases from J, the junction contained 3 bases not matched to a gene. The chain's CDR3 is CASDSGGEQYF. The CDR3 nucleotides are TGTGCTAGTGACTCAGGGGGCGAGCAGTACTTC.

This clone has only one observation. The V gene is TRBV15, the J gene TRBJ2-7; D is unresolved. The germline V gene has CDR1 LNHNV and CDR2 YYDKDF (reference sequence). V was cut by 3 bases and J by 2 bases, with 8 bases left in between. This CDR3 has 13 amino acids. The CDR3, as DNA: TGTGCCACCAGCAGGGACGACCCCTACGAGCAGTACTTC. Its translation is CATSRDDPYEQYF.

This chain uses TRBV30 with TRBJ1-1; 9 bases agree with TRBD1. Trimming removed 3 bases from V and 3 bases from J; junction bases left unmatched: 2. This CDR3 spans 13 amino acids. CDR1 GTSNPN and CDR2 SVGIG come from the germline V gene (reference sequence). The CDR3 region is CAWRGQGYTEAFF. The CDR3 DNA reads TGTGCCTGGAGGGGACAGGGATACACTGAAGCTTTCTTT.

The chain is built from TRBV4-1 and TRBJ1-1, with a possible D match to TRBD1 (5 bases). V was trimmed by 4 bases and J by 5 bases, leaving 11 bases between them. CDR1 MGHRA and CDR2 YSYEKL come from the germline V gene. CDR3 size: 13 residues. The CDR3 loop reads CASSLRGETEAFF. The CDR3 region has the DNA TGCGCCAGCAGCCTAAGAGGGGAGACTGAAGCTTTCTTT.

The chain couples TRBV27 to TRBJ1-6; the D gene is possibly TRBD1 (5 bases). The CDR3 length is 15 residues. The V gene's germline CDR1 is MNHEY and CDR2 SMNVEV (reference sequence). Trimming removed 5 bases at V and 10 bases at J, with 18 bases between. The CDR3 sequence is CASSEKGRTDSPLHF. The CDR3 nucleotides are TGTGCCAGCAGTGAGAAGGGGAGAACAGACTCACCCCTCCACTTT.